The 19 T cell receptor beta chains given below trace back to one sample, sequenced in a study of T cell changes during pregnancy in multiple sclerosis. The data were produced by immunoSEQ multiplex PCR, yet TCRdb's version contains in-frame clones alone and is incomplete. Of tens of thousands of clones in the sample, around 93% were seen once. Sequenced material: CD4+ T cells from peripheral blood mononuclear cells, taken after pregnancy. Receptors were obtained from a female donor with multiple sclerosis, enrolled in a pregnancy study.

The chain has TRBV10-3 and TRBJ1-1; D gene unclear. Germline V gene lookup returns CDR1 ENHRY and CDR2 SYGVKD. V lost 5 bases and J lost 7, with 14 bases in between. The CDR3 is 13 amino acids. The CDR3 coding sequence is TGTGCCATCAGTCCACCAGCCGGAGGTGAAGCTTTCTTT. It codes for CAISPPAGGEAFF.

This CDR3 reads CASSLDSGTDTQYF. The CDR3 DNA is TGTGCCAGCAGCTTGGACAGTGGCACAGATACGCAGTATTTT. The rearrangement joins TRBV5-6 to TRBJ2-3; the D is unclear. The CDR3 is made up of 14 amino acids. Per the germline V gene, CDR1 is SGHDT and CDR2 is YYEEEE. V was shortened by 0 bases and J by 1 base, with 6 bases between the two germline ends.

The chain combines TRBV30 with TRBJ2-1; TRBD1 aligns across 7 bases. V gave up 5 bases and J gave up 8 bases; unmatched junction bases: 9. The CDR3 sequence is 13 residues long. Germline CDR1 and CDR2: GTSNPN and SVGIG (reference sequence). CDR3 residues: CAWQRQGRDEQFF. The CDR3, as DNA: TGTGCCTGGCAGCGACAGGGACGGGATGAGCAGTTCTTC.

The chain has TRBV4-2 and TRBJ2-3; possibly TRBD2 for D (6 bases). Germline CDR1 reads LGHNA; CDR2 reads YNFKEQ. V dropped 2 bases and J dropped 0 bases, with 15 bases sitting between them. The length of the CDR3 is 17 residues. CDR3 sequence (DNA): TGTGCCAGCAGCCAACCTAGGTACGGGGGTAGCACAGATACGCAGTATTTT. It encodes CASSQPRYGGSTDTQYF.

The V and J genes are TRBV11-3 and TRBJ2-4; 7 bases agree with TRBD2. Germline V lookup: CDR1 SGHNT, CDR2 YENEEA. Trimming at V came to 0 bases and at J to 0 bases, leaving 14 bases not matched to a gene. The length of the CDR3 is 20 residues. The CDR3 region has the DNA TGTGCCAGCAGCTTAGATCAGGGTGGCAGCGGGGCCCAAGCCAAAAACATTCAGTACTTC. Its protein product is CASSLDQGGSGAQAKNIQYF.

This chain links TRBV5-1 with TRBJ1-1, with a weak D call TRBD1 (6 bases). V lost 0 bases, J lost 0 bases, and 6 bases lay in between. The CDR3 consists of 14 residues. Germline lookup yields CDR1 SGHRS and CDR2 YFSETQ. The CDR3 loop is CASSLGTVNTEAFF. The CDR3 DNA follows: TGCGCCAGCAGCTTGGGGACAGTGAACACTGAAGCTTTCTTT.

The V call is TRBV2, the J call TRBJ2-7; 7 bases line up with TRBD1. CDR3 length: 15 residues. The junction had 12 bases not matched to a gene; V was cut back by 7 bases and J by 3 bases. The V gene's germline CDR1 is SNHLY and CDR2 FYNNEI. The CDR3 DNA reads TGTGCCAGCATCGTTGGGGGAGCAGGGGGCTACGAGCAGTACTTC. This codes for CASIVGGAGGYEQYF.

The rearrangement uses TRBV7-8 and TRBJ1-3; 7 nucleotides align to TRBD1. CDR3 size: 17 residues. V lost 3 bases to trimming and J lost 0 bases; unmatched junction nucleotides: 8. Germline CDR1 is SGHVS and CDR2 is FQNEAQ. The CDR3 DNA follows: TGTGCCAGCAGCTTGAGGGGGCTGGTTGTCTCTGGAAACACCATATATTTT. It translates to CASSLRGLVVSGNTIYF.

This chain uses TRBV9 with TRBJ2-5, with 11 bases aligning to TRBD2. CDR3 length equals 15 residues. V trimming: 3 bases; J trimming: 5 bases; junction bases outside the gene matches: 6. Per germline, CDR1 SGDLS and CDR2 YYNGEE. The CDR3 spells CASSDGTSGRETQYF. In nucleotides, the CDR3 is TGTGCCAGCAGCGACGGGACTAGCGGTCGGGAGACCCAGTACTTC.

This chain connects TRBV11-3 to TRBJ2-3; 8 bases line up with TRBD1. The V gene's germline CDR1 is SGHNT and CDR2 YENEEA. This CDR3 contains 15 residues. V shed 5 bases, J shed 2 bases, and the junction held 6 bases outside the gene matches. The CDR3 is CASSAGQGDTDTQYF. Written as DNA, the CDR3 is TGTGCCAGCAGCGCCGGACAGGGCGACACAGATACGCAGTATTTT.

The chain has TRBV19 and TRBJ2-5; 10 bases are a match to TRBD2. Germline V CDR1 and CDR2: LNHDA, SQIVND (reference sequence). The CDR3 runs 15 residues. Unmatched junction bases numbered 11, after V lost 2 bases and J lost 11 bases. The CDR3, as DNA: TGTGCCAGTAGTATAAATCTAGCGGGAGTGAGTGAGCAGTACTTC. Its translation is CASSINLAGVSEQYF.

This rearrangement joins TRBV27 to TRBJ1-2, with 11 bases that match TRBD1. There are 15 residues in the CDR3. V lost 2 bases to trimming and J lost 8 bases; unmatched junction nucleotides: 7. The V gene's germline CDR1 is MNHEY and CDR2 SMNVEV (reference sequence). The chain's CDR3 is CASSLMGQGVYGYTF. In nucleotides, the CDR3 is TGTGCCAGCAGTTTAATGGGACAGGGGGTCTACGGCTACACCTTC.

This clone was seen a single time. The rearrangement joins TRBV29-1 to TRBJ1-6, with D possibly matching TRBD1 (5 bases). V gave up 6 bases and J gave up 10 bases, with 13 bases separating them. Germline assignment: CDR1 SQVTM and CDR2 ANQGSEA. The CDR3 has 12 residues. CDR3 loop: CSVGGGSSPLHF. The CDR3, as DNA: TGCAGCGTGGGCGGGGGAAGCTCACCCCTCCACTTT. Complete variable domain (other parts from reference TRBV29-1 and TRBJ1-6): SAVISQKPSRDICQRGTSLTIQCQVDSQVTMMFWYRQQPGQSLTLIATANQGSEATYESGFVIDKFPISRPNLTFSTLTVSNMSPEDSSIYLCSVGGGSSPLHFGNGTRLTVT.

The chain is built from TRBV19 and TRBJ2-3, with D perhaps TRBD2 (6 bases). There are 13 residues in the CDR3. Germline CDR1 reads LNHDA; CDR2 reads SQIVND (reference sequence). The V gene lost 5 bases and the J gene lost 3 bases, with 9 bases spanning the gap. The CDR3 protein is CASSPGLTDTQYF. In nucleotides, the CDR3 is TGTGCCAGTAGTCCGGGACTTACAGATACGCAGTATTTT.

In its sample, this clone was seen once. This rearrangement joins TRBV5-4 to TRBJ1-5; TRBD1 matches 7 bases. CDR3 length: 15 residues. The J segment lost 7 bases and the V segment lost 0 bases, leaving 7 bases of the junction unmatched. Germline CDR1 SGHNT, CDR2 YYREEE (reference sequence). CDR3 coding DNA: TGTGCCAGCAGCTTGGACAGGGGTCGAGGACAGCCCCAGCATTTT. It specifies CASSLDRGRGQPQHF.

This sequence joins TRBV7-2 and TRBJ2-7; 9 bases line up with TRBD1. The CDR3 runs to 15 residues. Germline V lookup: CDR1 SGHTA, CDR2 FQGNSA. V dropped 5 bases and J dropped 4; count of bases not matched to a gene: 9. CDR3 DNA sequence: TGTGCCAGCAGCAGGCCGGGACAGGGTCGGTACGAGCAGTACTTC. Its protein is CASSRPGQGRYEQYF.

The gene calls are TRBV18 and TRBJ2-3; TRBD1 matches 8 bases. J gave up 0 bases and V 2 bases, and 7 bases lay outside the gene matches. CDR1 is KGHSH, CDR2 LQKENI, per germline. This CDR3 has 17 amino acids. CDR3 sequence: CASSPRQGMGSTDTQYF. As DNA, the CDR3 is TGTGCCAGCTCACCAAGACAGGGGATGGGTAGCACAGATACGCAGTATTTT.

This clone was seen just once. The chain carries TRBV19 and TRBJ2-6, with 7 positions matching TRBD1. V lost 6 bases and J lost 0; bases outside the gene matches: 5. This CDR3 has 16 residues. Germline CDR1 is LNHDA and CDR2 is SQIVND (reference sequence). Here the CDR3 DNA reads TGTGCCAGTAGGACAGGGCTCGTCTCTGGGGCCAACGTCCTGACTTTC. Its translation: CASRTGLVSGANVLTF.

J is TRBJ2-2 and V is TRBV7-7; TRBD1 matches at 9 bases. The germline V gene has CDR1 SSHAT and CDR2 FNYEAQ (reference sequence). The CDR3 consists of 15 residues. V was clipped by 5 bases and J by 7 bases; unmatched bases: 8. CDR3 loop: CASSVGTGRGGELFF. The CDR3 region has the DNA TGTGCCAGCAGCGTCGGGACAGGGCGCGGCGGGGAGCTGTTTTTT.